This TCR beta chain was recorded in a study of blood T cell repertoires in COVID-19. The CDR3 is made up of 13 amino acids. V lost 3 bases and J lost 7, with 12 bases in between. CDR1 and CDR2 from the germline V gene are MDHEN and SYDVKM. TCRdb's copy holds only in-frame clones and misses some; the assay was immunoSEQ multiplex PCR. This table holds roughly 400,000 clones, approximately 91% found once. The study recruited people aged roughly 18 to 100 years across about two dozen US areas. Participants' own reports of clinical history determined their cohort assignment. It was within 2 weeks before study entry that exposed participants met a COVID-19 case.

The source of this sequence is a woman aged 18-29 years who had been exposed to COVID-19. The chain is built from TRBV28 and TRBJ1-2; the D gene is possibly TRBD1 (5 bases). Sequenced material: PBMCs or T cells enriched from blood (not recorded which). For the CDR3, the DNA is TGTGCCAGCAGTTTCGACTGGGGGGGTGGCTACACCTTC. Amino acid sequence: CASSFDWGGGYTF.